This TCR beta chain appears in the sequencing data of a study of shared clonotypes between healthy human individuals. Broader study findings: Non-shared clonotypes had lower generation probabilities than those shared by all four donors. Although depth was large, rarefaction showed that sequencing of the sorted subsets was incomplete.

The protocol was immunoSEQ multiplex PCR, while the TCRdb copy is restricted to in-frame clones and leaves out a portion. Of 170,000 or so clones in the sample, approximately 60% were seen once. The donor population consisted of healthy HIV-negative adults with no recent acute infections or vaccinations. CD4+ cell separation produced CD45RA+ naive and CD45RA-negative memory subsets. With respect to this clone: Its antigen is undetermined.

This CDR3 contains 16 residues. CDR1 and CDR2 from the germline V gene are SGHAT and FQNNGV. V lost 3 bases to trimming and J lost 0 bases, with 15 bases between them. The TCR originated in a man between 25 and 39 years old in good health. The chain employs TRBV11-2 and TRBJ2-7; a weak D match, TRBD1 (5 bases). The sequenced sample consisted of memory CD4+ T cells sorted from blood. As to subset: CD45RA-negative fraction. CDR3 sequence (DNA): TGTGCCAGCAGCTTTGGGGTGGGGCAGGGCTCCTACGAGCAGTACTTC. Translated: CASSFGVGQGSYEQYF. Variable domain in full (rest from reference TRBV11-2 and TRBJ2-7): EAGVAQSPRYKIIEKRQSVAFWCNPISGHATLYWYQQILGQGPKLLIQFQNNGVVDDSQLPKDRFSAERLKGVDSTLKIQPAKLEDSAVYLCASSFGVGQGSYEQYFGPGTRLTVT.